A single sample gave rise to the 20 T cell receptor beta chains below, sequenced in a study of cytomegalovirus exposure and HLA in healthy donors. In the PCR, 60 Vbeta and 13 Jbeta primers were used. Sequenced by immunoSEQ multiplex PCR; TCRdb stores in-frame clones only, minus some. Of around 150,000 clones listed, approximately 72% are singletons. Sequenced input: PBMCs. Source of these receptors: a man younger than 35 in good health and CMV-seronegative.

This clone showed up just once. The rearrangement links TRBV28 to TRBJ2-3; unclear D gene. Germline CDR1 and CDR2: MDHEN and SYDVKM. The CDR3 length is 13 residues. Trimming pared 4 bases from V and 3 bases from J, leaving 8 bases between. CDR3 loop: CASSSPATDTQYF. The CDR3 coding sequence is TGTGCCAGCAGTTCCCCAGCGACAGATACGCAGTATTTT.

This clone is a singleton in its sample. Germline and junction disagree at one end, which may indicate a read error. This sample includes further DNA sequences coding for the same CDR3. CDR3 residues: CASSPRQGTSGNTIYF. The CDR3 DNA reads TGCGCCAGCAGCCCGAGACAGGGGACGTCGGGAAACACCATATATTTT. V usage is TRBV7-9 and J usage is TRBJ1-3; 8 bases are shared with TRBD1. This CDR3 region has 16 residues. The V gene's germline CDR1 is SEHNR and CDR2 FQNEAQ (reference sequence).

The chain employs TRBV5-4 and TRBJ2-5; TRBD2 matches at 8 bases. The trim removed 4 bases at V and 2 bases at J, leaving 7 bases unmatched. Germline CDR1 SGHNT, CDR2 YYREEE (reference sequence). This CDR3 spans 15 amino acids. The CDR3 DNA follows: TGTGCCAGCAGCCGTCGACTAGCGCAACAAGAGACCCAGTACTTC. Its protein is CASSRRLAQQETQYF.

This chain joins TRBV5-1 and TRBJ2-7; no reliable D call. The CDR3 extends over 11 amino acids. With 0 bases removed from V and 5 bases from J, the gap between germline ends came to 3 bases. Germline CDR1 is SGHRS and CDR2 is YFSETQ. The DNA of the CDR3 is TGCGCCAGCAGCTTGGAGCACGAGCAGTACTTC. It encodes CASSLEHEQYF.

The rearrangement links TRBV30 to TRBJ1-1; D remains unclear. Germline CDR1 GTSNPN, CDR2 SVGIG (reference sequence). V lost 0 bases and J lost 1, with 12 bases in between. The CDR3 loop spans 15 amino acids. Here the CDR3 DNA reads TGTGCCTGGAGTGTAGGATTGGGAGGGAACACTGAAGCTTTCTTT. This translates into CAWSVGLGGNTEAFF.

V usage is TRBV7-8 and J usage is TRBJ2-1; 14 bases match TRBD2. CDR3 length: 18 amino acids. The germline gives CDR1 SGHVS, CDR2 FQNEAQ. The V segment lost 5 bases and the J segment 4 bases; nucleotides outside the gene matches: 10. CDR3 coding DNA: TGTGCCAGCAGCCCGGGACTAGCGGGAGCCGAAATATACAATGAGCAGTTCTTC. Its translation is CASSPGLAGAEIYNEQFF.

DNA for the CDR3: TGTGCCAGTAGTTACCCCCCTAGCGGCTTCAATGAGCAGTTCTTC. It is translated as CASSYPPSGFNEQFF. J is TRBJ2-1 and V is TRBV19, with 7 positions matching TRBD2. The CDR3 sequence is 15 residues long. Germline loops: CDR1 LNHDA, CDR2 SQIVND (reference sequence). V was clipped by 5 bases and J by 6 bases; unmatched bases: 10.

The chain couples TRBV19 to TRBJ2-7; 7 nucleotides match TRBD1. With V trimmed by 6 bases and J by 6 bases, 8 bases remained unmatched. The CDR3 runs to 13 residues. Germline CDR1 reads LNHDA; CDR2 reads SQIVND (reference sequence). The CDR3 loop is CASSNQGTVEQYF. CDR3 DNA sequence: TGTGCCAGTAGCAATCAGGGGACAGTCGAGCAGTACTTC.

The CDR3 DNA reads as TGTGCCAGCTCACCAAGGATGGACAGGGTTGGGCCTTACGAGCAGTACTTC. It codes for CASSPRMDRVGPYEQYF. The chain employs TRBV18 and TRBJ2-7, with 8 bases identical to TRBD1. CDR3 length equals 17 residues. Germline loops: CDR1 KGHSH, CDR2 LQKENI. V dropped 2 bases and J dropped 4; count of bases not matched to a gene: 13.

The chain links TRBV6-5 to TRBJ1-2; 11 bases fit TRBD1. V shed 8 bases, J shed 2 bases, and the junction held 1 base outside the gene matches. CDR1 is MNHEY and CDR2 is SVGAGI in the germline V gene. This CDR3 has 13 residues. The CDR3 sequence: CASGDRGNYGYTF. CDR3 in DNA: TGTGCCAGCGGGGACAGGGGGAACTATGGCTACACCTTC.

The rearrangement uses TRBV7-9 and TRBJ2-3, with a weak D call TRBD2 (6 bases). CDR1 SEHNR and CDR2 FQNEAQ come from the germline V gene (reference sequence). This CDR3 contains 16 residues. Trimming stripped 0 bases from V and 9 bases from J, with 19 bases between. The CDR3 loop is CASSLADWSWRDTQYF. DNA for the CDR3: TGTGCCAGCAGCTTAGCCGACTGGTCTTGGCGGGACACGCAGTATTTT.

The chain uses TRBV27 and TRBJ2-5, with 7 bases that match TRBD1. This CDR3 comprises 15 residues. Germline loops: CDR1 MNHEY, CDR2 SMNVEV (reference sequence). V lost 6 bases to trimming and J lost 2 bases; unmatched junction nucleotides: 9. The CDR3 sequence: CASSPTTGQQETQYF. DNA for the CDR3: TGTGCCAGCAGCCCTACGACAGGGCAACAAGAGACCCAGTACTTC.

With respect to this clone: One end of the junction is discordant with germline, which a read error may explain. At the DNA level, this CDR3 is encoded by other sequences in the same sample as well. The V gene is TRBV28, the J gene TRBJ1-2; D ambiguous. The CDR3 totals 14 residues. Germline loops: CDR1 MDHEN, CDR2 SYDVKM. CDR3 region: CASSFWVGDYGYTF. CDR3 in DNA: TGTGCCAGCAGTTTTTGGGTGGGAGACTACGGCTACACCTTC.

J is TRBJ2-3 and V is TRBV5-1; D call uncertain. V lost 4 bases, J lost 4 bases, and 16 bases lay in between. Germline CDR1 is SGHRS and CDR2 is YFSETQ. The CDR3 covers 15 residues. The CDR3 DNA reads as TGCGCCAGCAGCCTGTCCTCTACAGATTCAGATACGCAGTATTTT. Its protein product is CASSLSSTDSDTQYF.

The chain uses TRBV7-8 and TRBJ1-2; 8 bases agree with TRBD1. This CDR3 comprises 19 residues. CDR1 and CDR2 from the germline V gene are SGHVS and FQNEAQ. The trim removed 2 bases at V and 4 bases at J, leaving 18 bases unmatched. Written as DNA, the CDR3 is TGTGCCAGCAGCTTATACCCCGTTGCGGGACAGGAGGGCTTCTATGGCTACACCTTC. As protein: CASSLYPVAGQEGFYGYTF. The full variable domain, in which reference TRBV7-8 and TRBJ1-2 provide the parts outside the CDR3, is GAGVSQSPRYKVAKRGQDVALRCDPISGHVSLFWYQQALGQGPEFLTYFQNEAQLDKSGLPSDRFFAERPEGSVSTLKIQRTQQEDSAVYLCASSLYPVAGQEGFYGYTFGSGTRLTVV.

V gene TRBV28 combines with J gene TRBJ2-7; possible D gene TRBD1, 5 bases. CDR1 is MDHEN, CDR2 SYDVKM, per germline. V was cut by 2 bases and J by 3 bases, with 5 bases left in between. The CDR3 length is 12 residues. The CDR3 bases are TGTGCCAGCAGTTTAAGGGGCTACGAGCAGTACTTC. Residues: CASSLRGYEQYF.

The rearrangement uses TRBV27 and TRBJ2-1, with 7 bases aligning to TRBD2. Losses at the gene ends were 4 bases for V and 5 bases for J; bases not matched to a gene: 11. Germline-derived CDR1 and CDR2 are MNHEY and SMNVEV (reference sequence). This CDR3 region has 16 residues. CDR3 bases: TGTGCCAGCAGTTATGGGACTATGGGGTACAACAATGAGCAGTTCTTC. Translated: CASSYGTMGYNNEQFF.

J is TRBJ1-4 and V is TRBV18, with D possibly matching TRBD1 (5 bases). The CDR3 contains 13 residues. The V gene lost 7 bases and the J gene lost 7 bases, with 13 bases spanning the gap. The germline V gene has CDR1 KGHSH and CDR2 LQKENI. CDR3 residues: CASFPTGGEKLFF. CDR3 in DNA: TGTGCCAGCTTCCCAACCGGGGGTGAAAAACTGTTTTTT.

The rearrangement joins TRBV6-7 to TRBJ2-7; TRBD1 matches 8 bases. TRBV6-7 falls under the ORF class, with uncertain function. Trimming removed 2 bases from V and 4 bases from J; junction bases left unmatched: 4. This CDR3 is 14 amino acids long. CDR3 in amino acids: CASSYQDREYEQYF. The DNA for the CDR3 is TGTGCCAGCAGTTACCAGGACAGGGAATACGAGCAGTACTTC.

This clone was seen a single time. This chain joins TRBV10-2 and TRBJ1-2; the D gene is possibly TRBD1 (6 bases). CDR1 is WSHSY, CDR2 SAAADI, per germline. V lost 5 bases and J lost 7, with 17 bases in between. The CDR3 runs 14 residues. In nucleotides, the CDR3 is TGCGCCAGCAGTCCAGGGGTAGGAGTGGGTGGCTACACCTTC. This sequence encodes CASSPGVGVGGYTF.